This record looks at one T cell receptor (beta chain) sequence and its context. Its target is unknown. These data are taken from a study of T-cell reconstitution after alpha-beta-depleted transplantation in children. Using unique molecular identifiers, the investigators prepared the TCRbeta library. Each CDR3 protein is one row after TCRdb ran MiXCR on the PCR reads. The sample lists some 450,000 distinct CDR3 sequences; 43% were seen once. Study-wide results and limits: Roughly two months post-transplant, alpha-beta T cells reportedly originated from several hundred graft clones that had expanded. Some patients showed high day-60 TCRbeta diversity, which derived from surviving recipient T cells and thymic progenitors. Newly made T cells mostly supplied T-cell counts and diversity one year after transplant.

Germline assignment: CDR1 LGHDT and CDR2 YNNKEL (reference sequence). Germline trimming cut 1 base from V and 3 bases from J; bases unmatched to any gene: 8. This CDR3 region has 16 residues. The sequence was obtained from a girl aged 2 to 10 with aplastic anemia, due to receive a stem cell transplant. Sequenced material: PBMCs, taken before TCRalphabeta/CD19-depleted stem cell transplant. The chain is built from TRBV3-1 and TRBJ1-2; TRBD1 matches at 7 bases. The CDR3 reads CASSQALGDSYYGYTF. The DNA for the CDR3 is TGTGCCAGCAGCCAAGCCCTGGGGGACAGCTACTATGGCTACACCTTC. Looking up the rest from reference TRBV3-1 and TRBJ1-2 gives the full variable domain: DTAVSQTPKYLVTQMGNDKSIKCEQNLGHDTMYWYKQDSKKFLKIMFSYNNKELIINETVPNRFSPKSPDKAHLNLHINSLELGDSAVYFCASSQALGDSYYGYTFGSGTRLTVV.